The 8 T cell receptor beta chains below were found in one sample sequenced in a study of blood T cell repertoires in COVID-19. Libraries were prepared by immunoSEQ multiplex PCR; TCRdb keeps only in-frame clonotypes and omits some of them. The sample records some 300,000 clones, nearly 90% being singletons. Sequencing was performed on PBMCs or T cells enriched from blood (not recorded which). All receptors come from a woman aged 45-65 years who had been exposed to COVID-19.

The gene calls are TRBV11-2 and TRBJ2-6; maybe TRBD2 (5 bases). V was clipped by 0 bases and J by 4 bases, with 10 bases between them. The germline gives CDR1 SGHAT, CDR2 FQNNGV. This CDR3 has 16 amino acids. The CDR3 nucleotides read TGTGCCAGCAGCTTAGACATCGGGGTCGGGGCCAACGTCCTGACTTTC. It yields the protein CASSLDIGVGANVLTF.

The CDR3 spells CASSLARTTGGQETQYF. For the CDR3, the DNA is TGTGCCAGCAGCTTAGCGCGCACTACCGGGGGCCAAGAGACCCAGTACTTC. The chain links TRBV7-8 to TRBJ2-5, with D possibly being TRBD2 (6 bases). V dropped 0 bases and J dropped 1 base, with 15 bases sitting between them. Germline CDR1 and CDR2: SGHVS and FQNEAQ. The CDR3 loop spans 17 amino acids.

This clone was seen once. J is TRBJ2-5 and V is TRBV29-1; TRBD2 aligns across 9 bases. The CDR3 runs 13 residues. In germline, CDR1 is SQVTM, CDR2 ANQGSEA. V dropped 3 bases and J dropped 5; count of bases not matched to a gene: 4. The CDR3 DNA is TGCAGCGTTGACGCGGGGGGGAGTGAGACCCAGTACTTC. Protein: CSVDAGGSETQYF. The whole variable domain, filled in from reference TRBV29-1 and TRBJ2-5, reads SAVISQKPSRDICQRGTSLTIQCQVDSQVTMMFWYRQQPGQSLTLIATANQGSEATYESGFVIDKFPISRPNLTFSTLTVSNMSPEDSSIYLCSVDAGGSETQYFGPGTRLLVL.

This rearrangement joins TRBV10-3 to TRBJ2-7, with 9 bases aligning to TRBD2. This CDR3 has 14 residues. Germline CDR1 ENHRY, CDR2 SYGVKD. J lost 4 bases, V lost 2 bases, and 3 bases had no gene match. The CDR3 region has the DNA TGTGCCATCAGTGAGGCGGGACTAGCATACGAGCAGTACTTC. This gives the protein CAISEAGLAYEQYF.

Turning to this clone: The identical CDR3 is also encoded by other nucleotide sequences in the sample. Here the CDR3 reads CASSYSWGAYEQYF. The CDR3 coding sequence is TGTGCCAGCAGTTACTCGTGGGGGGCCTACGAGCAGTACTTC. V is TRBV6-5 and J is TRBJ2-7; D is perhaps TRBD2 (6 bases). Germline lookup yields CDR1 MNHEY and CDR2 SVGAGI. Trimming cost V 0 bases and J 2 bases, with 8 bases left between them. CDR3 length equals 14 residues.

CDR3 sequence reads: CASSSGTDANTGELFF. In nucleotides, the CDR3 is TGCGCCAGCAGCTCTGGGACAGACGCGAACACCGGGGAGCTGTTTTTT. The chain employs TRBV5-1 and TRBJ2-2, with TRBD1 matching 7 bases. The V gene end was trimmed by 3 bases and the J gene end by 0 bases; junction bases not matched to a gene: 5. This CDR3 has 16 amino acids. The germline V gene has CDR1 SGHRS and CDR2 YFSETQ.

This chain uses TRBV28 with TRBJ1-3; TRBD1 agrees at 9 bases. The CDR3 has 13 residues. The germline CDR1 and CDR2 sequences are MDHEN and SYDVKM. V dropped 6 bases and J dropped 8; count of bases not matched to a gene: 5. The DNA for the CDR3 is TGTGCCAGCAGCTCGGGACAGGGCTACACCATATATTTT. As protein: CASSSGQGYTIYF.

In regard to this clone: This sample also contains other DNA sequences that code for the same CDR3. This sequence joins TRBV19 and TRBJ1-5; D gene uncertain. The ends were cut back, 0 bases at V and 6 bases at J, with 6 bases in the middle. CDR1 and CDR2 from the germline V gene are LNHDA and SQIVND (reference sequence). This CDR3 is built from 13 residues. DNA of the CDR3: TGTGCCAGTAGTATAGATCGGAGTCAGCCCCAGCATTTT. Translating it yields CASSIDRSQPQHF.